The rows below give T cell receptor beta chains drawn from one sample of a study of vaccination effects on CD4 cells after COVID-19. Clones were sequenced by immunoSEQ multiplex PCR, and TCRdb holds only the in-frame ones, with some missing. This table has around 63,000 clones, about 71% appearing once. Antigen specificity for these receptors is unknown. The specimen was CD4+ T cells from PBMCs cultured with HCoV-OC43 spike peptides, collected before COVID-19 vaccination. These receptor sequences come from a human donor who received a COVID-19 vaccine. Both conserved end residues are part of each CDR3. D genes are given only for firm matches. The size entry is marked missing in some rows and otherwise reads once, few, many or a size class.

cdr3_aa: CASRPGSVQTDTQYF; cdr3_nt: TGTGCCAGCAGGCCTGGGTCAGTCCAGACAGATACGCAGTATTTT; clone_size: once; d_call: NA; j_call: TRBJ2-3; v_call: TRBV6-5
cdr3_aa: CASSNLRDPGHNEQFF; cdr3_nt: TGTGCCAGCAGCAATTTACGGGACCCCGGGCACAATGAGCAGTTCTTC; clone_size: NA; d_call: NA; j_call: TRBJ2-1; v_call: TRBV21-1
cdr3_aa: CASTQGDRVQETQYF; cdr3_nt: TGTGCCAGCACCCAAGGGGACAGGGTTCAGGAGACCCAGTACTTC; clone_size: NA; d_call: TRBD1; j_call: TRBJ2-5; v_call: TRBV3-1/TRBV3-2
cdr3_aa: CASSLGSGEGTGELFF; cdr3_nt: TGTGCCAGCAGCTTAGGTTCCGGGGAGGGCACCGGGGAGCTGTTTTTT; clone_size: NA; d_call: TRBD2; j_call: TRBJ2-2; v_call: TRBV11-2
cdr3_aa: CASRDTLQETQYF; cdr3_nt: TGCGCCAGCAGGGACACTCTCCAAGAGACCCAGTACTTC; clone_size: NA; d_call: NA; j_call: TRBJ2-5; v_call: TRBV10-2
cdr3_aa: CASSQPGRDNSPLHF; cdr3_nt: TGTGCCAGTAGTCAACCGGGACGAGATAATTCACCCCTCCACTTT; clone_size: NA; d_call: NA; j_call: TRBJ1-6; v_call: TRBV19
cdr3_aa: CASSLVRESNTGELFF; cdr3_nt: TGCGCCAGCAGCTTGGTACGGGAATCGAACACCGGGGAGCTGTTTTTT; clone_size: few; d_call: NA; j_call: TRBJ2-2; v_call: TRBV5-1
cdr3_aa: CASSWDRAPNTGELFF; cdr3_nt: TGTGCCAGCAGTTGGGACAGGGCACCGAACACCGGGGAGCTGTTTTTT; clone_size: NA; d_call: TRBD1; j_call: TRBJ2-2; v_call: TRBV27
cdr3_aa: CASSSGQGRSIQYF; cdr3_nt: TGTGCCAGCAGTTCTGGACAGGGCCGGAGCATTCAGTACTTC; clone_size: few; d_call: TRBD1; j_call: TRBJ2-4; v_call: TRBV27
cdr3_aa: CASRKVGLENQPQHF; cdr3_nt: TGTGCCAGTCGAAAGGTTGGGTTAGAGAATCAGCCCCAGCATTTT; clone_size: NA; d_call: NA; j_call: TRBJ1-5; v_call: TRBV6-5